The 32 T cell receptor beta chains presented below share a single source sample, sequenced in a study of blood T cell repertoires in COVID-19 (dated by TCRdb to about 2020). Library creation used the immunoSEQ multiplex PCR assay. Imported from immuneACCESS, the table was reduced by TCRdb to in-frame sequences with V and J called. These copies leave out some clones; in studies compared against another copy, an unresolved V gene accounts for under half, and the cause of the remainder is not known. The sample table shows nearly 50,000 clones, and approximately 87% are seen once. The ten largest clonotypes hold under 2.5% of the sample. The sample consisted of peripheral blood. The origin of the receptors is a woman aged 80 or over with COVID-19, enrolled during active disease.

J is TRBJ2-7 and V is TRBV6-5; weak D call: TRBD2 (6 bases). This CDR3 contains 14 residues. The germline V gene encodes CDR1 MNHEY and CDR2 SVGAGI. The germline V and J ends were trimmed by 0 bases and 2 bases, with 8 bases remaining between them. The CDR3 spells CASSYSAGPYEQYF. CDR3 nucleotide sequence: TGTGCCAGCAGTTACTCGGCGGGACCCTACGAGCAGTACTTC.

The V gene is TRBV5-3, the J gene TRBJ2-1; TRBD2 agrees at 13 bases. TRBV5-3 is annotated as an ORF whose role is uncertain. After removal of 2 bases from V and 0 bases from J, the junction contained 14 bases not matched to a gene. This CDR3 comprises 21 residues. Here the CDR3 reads CARSFIDPGLAGPSSYNEQFF. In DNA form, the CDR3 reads TGTGCCAGAAGCTTTATAGATCCGGGACTAGCGGGGCCGAGCTCCTACAATGAGCAGTTCTTC.

CDR3 loop: CASSLPGHPPYEQYF. Written as DNA, the CDR3 is TGTGCCAGCAGTTTACCGGGACACCCTCCCTACGAGCAGTACTTC. This chain uses TRBV27 with TRBJ2-7, with D possibly being TRBD1 (6 bases). Germline V gene data show CDR1 as MNHEY and CDR2 as SMNVEV (reference sequence). The CDR3 extends over 15 amino acids. Between the trimmed V and J ends, which lost 2 bases and 2 bases, there was a span of 13 bases.

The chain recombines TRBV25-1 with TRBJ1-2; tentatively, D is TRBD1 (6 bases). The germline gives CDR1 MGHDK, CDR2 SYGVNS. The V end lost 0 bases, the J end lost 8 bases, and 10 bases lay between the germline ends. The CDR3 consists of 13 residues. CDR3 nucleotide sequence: TGTGCCAGCAGTGAATACTTACAGGGCGGCTACACCTTC. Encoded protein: CASSEYLQGGYTF.

CDR3 loop: CASSPPNIQETQYF. The CDR3 DNA follows: TGTGCCAGCTCACCACCGAACATCCAAGAGACCCAGTACTTC. J is TRBJ2-5 and V is TRBV18, with D unclear. Per germline, CDR1 KGHSH and CDR2 LQKENI. Trimming pared 0 bases from V and 1 base from J, leaving 6 bases between. This CDR3 contains 14 residues.

Here the CDR3 reads CASSPGDRDRGGTEAFF. The CDR3 DNA is TGTGCCAGCAGCCCGGGGGACCGGGACAGGGGAGGAACTGAAGCTTTCTTT. The V gene is TRBV5-8, the J gene TRBJ1-1; 10 bases map to TRBD1. CDR3 length: 17 residues. CDR1 is SGHTS and CDR2 is YDEGEE in the germline V gene. Trimming took 4 bases from V and 5 from J; bases not matched to a gene: 14.

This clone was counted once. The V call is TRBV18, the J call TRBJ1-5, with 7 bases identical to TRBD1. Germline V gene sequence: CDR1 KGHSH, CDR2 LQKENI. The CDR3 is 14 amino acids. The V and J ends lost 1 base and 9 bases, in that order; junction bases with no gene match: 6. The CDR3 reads CASSPQRDRGPQHF. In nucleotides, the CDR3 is TGTGCCAGCTCACCACAGAGGGACAGAGGGCCCCAGCATTTT.

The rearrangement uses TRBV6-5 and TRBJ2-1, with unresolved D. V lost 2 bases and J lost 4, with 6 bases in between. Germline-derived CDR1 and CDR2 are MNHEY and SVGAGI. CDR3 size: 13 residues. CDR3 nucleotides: TGTGCCAGCAGTTACGCCTATTACAATGAGCAGTTCTTC. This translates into CASSYAYYNEQFF.

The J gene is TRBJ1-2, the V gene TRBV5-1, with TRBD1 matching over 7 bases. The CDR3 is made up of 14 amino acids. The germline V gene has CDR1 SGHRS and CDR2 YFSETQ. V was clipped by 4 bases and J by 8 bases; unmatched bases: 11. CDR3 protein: CASSRQDPRGGYTF. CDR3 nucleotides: TGCGCCAGCAGCCGCCAGGACCCCAGGGGGGGCTACACCTTC.

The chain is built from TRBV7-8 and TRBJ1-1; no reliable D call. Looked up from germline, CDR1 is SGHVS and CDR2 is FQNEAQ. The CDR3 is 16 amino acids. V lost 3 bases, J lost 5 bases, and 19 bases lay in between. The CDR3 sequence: CASSFSTPRGRTEAFF. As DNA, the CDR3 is TGTGCCAGCAGCTTTAGCACACCTCGAGGTCGGACTGAAGCTTTCTTT.

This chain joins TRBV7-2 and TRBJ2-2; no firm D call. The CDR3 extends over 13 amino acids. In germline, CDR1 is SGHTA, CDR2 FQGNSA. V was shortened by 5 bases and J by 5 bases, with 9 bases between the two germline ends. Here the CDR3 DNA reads TGTGCCAGCAGCCACAAATTGACCGGGGAGCTGTTTTTT. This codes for CASSHKLTGELFF.

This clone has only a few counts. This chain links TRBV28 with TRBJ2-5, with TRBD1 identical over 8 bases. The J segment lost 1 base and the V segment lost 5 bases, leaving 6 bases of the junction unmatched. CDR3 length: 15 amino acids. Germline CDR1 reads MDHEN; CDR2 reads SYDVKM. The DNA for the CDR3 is TGTGCCAGCAGTGGGCTCGACAGGGGCCAAGAGACCCAGTACTTC. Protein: CASSGLDRGQETQYF.

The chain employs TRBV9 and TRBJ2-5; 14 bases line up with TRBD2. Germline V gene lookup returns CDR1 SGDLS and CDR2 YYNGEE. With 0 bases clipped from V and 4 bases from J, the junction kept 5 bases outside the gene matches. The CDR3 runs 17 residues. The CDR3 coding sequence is TGTGCCAGCAGCGTAGGCCGACTAGCGGGGGGGCCAGAGACCCAGTACTTC. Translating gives CASSVGRLAGGPETQYF.

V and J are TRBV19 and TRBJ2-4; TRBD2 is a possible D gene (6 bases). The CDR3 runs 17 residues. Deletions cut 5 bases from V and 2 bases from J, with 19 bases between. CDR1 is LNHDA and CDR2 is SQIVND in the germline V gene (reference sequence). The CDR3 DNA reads TGTGCCAGTAGTGACGAGAGGACTACCGGCTCCAAAAACATTCAGTACTTC. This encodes CASSDERTTGSKNIQYF.

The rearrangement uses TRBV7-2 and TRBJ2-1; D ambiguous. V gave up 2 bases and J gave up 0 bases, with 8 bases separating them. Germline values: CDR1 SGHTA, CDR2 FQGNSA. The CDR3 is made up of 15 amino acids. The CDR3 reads CASSLSWASYNEQFF. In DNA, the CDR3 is TGTGCCAGCAGCTTAAGCTGGGCCTCCTACAATGAGCAGTTCTTC.

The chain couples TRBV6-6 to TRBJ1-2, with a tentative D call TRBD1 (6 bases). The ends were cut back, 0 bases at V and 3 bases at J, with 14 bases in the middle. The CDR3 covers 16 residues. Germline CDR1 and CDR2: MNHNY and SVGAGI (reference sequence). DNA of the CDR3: TGTGCCAGCAGTTACTCTACGACAGGTACCGACTATGGCTACACCTTC. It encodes CASSYSTTGTDYGYTF.

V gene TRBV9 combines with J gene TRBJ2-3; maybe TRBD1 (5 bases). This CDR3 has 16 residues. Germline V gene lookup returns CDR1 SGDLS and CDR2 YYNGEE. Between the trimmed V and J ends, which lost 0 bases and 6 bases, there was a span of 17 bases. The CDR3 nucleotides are TGTGCCAGCAGCGTAGTCCCCTCCGCCGCAGGGGATACGCAGTATTTT. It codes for CASSVVPSAAGDTQYF.

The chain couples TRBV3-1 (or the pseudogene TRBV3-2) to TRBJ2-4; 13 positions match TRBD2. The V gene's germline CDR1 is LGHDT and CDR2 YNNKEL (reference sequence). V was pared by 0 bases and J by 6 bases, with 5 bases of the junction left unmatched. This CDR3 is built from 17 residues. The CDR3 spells CASSQDKWTSGGNIQYF. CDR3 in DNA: TGTGCCAGCAGCCAAGATAAGTGGACTAGCGGGGGAAACATTCAGTACTTC.

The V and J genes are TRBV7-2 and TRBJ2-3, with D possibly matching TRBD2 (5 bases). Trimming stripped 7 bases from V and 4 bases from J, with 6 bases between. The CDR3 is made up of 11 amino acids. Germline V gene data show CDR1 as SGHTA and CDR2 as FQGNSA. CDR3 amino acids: CASTGADTQYF. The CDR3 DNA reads TGTGCCAGCACCGGGGCAGATACGCAGTATTTT.

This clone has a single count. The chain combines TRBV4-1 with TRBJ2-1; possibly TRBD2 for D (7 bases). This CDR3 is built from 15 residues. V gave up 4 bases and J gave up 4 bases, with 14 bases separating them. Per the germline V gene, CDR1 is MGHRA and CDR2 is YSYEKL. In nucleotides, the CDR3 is TGCGCCAGCAGCCCGAGGGGGGGACCTTACAATGAGCAGTTCTTC. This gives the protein CASSPRGGPYNEQFF.

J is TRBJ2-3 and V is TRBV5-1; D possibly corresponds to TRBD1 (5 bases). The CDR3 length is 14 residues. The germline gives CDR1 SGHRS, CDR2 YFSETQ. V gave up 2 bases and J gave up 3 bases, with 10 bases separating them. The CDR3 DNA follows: TGCGCCAGCAGCTTACAACAGGAGACAGATACGCAGTATTTT. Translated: CASSLQQETDTQYF. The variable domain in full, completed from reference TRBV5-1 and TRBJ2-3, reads KAGVTQTPRYLIKTRGQQVTLSCSPISGHRSVSWYQQTPGQGLQFLFEYFSETQRNKGNFPGRFSGRQFSNSRSEMNVSTLELGDSALYLCASSLQQETDTQYFGPGTRLTVL.

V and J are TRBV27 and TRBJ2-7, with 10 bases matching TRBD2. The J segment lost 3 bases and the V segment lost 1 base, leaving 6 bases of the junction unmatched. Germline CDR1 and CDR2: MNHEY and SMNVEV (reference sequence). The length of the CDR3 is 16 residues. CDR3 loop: CASSLYSSGSVYEQYF. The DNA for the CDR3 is TGTGCCAGCAGTTTATACTCTAGCGGGAGTGTCTACGAGCAGTACTTC.

DNA for the CDR3: TGTGCCAGCAGTCAGGGTCGCAGGGGGGCTGAAGCTTTCTTT. Residues: CASSQGRRGAEAFF. This chain links TRBV6-5 with TRBJ1-1, with 7 bases matching TRBD1. CDR1 is MNHEY and CDR2 is SVGAGI in the germline V gene. V trimming: 5 bases; J trimming: 6 bases; junction bases outside the gene matches: 9. The CDR3 is made up of 14 amino acids.

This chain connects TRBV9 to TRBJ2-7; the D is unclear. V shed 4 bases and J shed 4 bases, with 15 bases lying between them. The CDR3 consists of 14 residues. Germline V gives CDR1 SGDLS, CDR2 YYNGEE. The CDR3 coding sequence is TGTGCCAGCAGCCCCCGAGAGATCGGTTACGAGCAGTACTTC. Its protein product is CASSPREIGYEQYF.

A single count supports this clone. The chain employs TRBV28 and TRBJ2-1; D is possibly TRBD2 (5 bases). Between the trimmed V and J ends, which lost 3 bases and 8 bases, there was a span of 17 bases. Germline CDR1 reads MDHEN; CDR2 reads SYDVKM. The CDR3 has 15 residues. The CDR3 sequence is CASSFDRWTQDEQFF. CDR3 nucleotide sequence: TGTGCCAGCAGTTTTGATCGCTGGACTCAAGATGAGCAGTTCTTC. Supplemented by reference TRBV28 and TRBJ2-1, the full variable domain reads DVKVTQSSRYLVKRTGEKVFLECVQDMDHENMFWYRQDPGLGLRLIYFSYDVKMKEKGDIPEGYSVSREKKERFSLILESASTNQTSMYLCASSFDRWTQDEQFFGPGTRLTVL.

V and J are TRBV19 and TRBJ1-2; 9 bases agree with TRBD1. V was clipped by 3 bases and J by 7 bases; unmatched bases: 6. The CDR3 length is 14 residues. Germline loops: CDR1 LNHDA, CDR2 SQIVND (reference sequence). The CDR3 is CASSILRTGVGYTF. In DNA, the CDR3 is TGTGCCAGTAGTATTTTGCGGACAGGGGTTGGCTACACCTTC.

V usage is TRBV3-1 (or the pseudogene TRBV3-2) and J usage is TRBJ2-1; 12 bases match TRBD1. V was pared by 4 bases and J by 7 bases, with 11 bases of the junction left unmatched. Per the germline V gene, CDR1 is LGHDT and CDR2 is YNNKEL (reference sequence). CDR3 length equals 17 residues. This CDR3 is CASSPRDRGLLVNEQFF. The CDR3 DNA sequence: TGTGCCAGCAGCCCCAGGGACAGGGGGCTCTTAGTAAATGAGCAGTTCTTC.

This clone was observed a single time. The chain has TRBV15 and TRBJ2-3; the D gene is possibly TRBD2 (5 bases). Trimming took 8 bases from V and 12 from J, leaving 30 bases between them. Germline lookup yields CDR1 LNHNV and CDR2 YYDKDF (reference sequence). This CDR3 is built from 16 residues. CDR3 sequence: CATSPGSLGVWSSQYF. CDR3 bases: TGTGCCACCTCTCCCGGCTCCTTGGGAGTTTGGTCCAGCCAGTATTTT.

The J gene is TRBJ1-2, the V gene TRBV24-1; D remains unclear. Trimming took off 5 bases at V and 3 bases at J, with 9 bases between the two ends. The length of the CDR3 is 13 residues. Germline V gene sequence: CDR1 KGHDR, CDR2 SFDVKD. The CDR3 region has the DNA TGTGCCACCAGTGTGGGCAGTGACTATGGCTACACCTTC. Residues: CATSVGSDYGYTF.

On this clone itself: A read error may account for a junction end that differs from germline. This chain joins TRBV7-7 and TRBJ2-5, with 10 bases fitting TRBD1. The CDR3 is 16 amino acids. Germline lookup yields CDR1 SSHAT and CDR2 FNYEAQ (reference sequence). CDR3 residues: CASSRGWDRGRETQYF. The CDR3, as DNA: TGTGCTAGCAGCCGCGGGTGGGACAGGGGACGGGAGACCCAGTACTTC. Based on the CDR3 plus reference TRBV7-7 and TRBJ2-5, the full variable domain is GAGVSQSPRYKVTKRGQDVTLRCDPISSHATLYWYQQALGQGPEFLTYFNYEAQPDKSGLPSDRFSAERPEGSISTLTIQRTEQRDSAMYRCASSRGWDRGRETQYFGPGTRLLVL.

CDR3 protein: CASTGGLAGVETQYF. The CDR3 DNA follows: TGTGCCAGCACTGGGGGTCTAGCGGGAGTAGAGACCCAGTACTTC. The chain carries TRBV6-6 and TRBJ2-5; 10 bases agree with TRBD2. The CDR3 spans 15 residues. Germline V gene data show CDR1 as MNHNY and CDR2 as SVGAGI (reference sequence). V lost 7 bases, J lost 4 bases, and 9 bases stayed unmatched.

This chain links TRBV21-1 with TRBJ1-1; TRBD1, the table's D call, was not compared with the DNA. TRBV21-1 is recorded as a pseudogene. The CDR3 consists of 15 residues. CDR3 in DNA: TGTGCCAGCAGAACATCTCCAAAGGGGGACACTGAAGCTTTCTTT. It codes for CASRTSPKGDTEAFF.